This T cell receptor (beta chain) was captured by sequencing in a study of radiotherapy plus CTLA-4 blockade in lung cancer (dated by TCRdb to 2017 to 2018). Regarding the study in general: Objective responses were observed in 18% of enrolled patients, and disease control was achieved in 25% to 35%.

The study tested focal radiation therapy combined with CTLA-4 blockade (ipilimumab) in patients with chemo-refractory metastatic non-small-cell lung cancer. Study-level results and caveats: The strongest predictors of response, as reported, were early dynamic changes in blood T cell clones along with a rise in serum interferon-beta after radiation. After treatment with radiotherapy and ipilimumab, TCR clones that came from tumors expanded in the peripheral blood.

On this clone: The target of this receptor is not known. No much larger clonotype is one base removed from it; base qualities were not supplied.

The library came from the immunoSEQ multiplex PCR assay. TCRdb provides this immuneACCESS table in a form limited to in-frame rearrangements. Some clones are lacking; in checked studies, under half of them reflect an unresolved V gene, and why the rest are absent is not known. The table for this sample lists tens of thousands of clones; roughly 65% of them were counted only once. Less than 20% of the sample lies in the top ten. At the junction V is shortened by 1 base and J by 8 bases; bases outside the gene matches: 0. Via the germline V gene, CDR1 is SQVTM and CDR2 ANQGSEA. Including the terminal cysteine and phenylalanine, the CDR3 comprises 11 residues. Of all the DNA, just the CDR3 is kept, 33 bases in frame from base 1.

The chain joins TRBV29-1 to TRBJ1-2, and TRBD1 matches 8 of the central bases. This clonotype was obtained from a human donor with non-small cell lung cancer who had a partial response to radiotherapy plus ipilimumab. The source was peripheral blood, collected from a patient treated with radiotherapy plus ipilimumab. The DNA sequence follows: TGCAGCGTTGAAGCAGGGGGCGGCTACACCTTC. This codes for CSVEAGGGYTF.